This TCR beta chain stems from a study of T-cell memory formation after mild COVID-19. Findings of the study overall: Whereas later expanders leaned CD4+, clones contracting day 15 to 85 showed a balanced CD4/CD8 makeup. CD4+ contracting clones were found mainly in CM and EM, and CD8+ ones in EMRA. Some clones that responded turned up in pre-infection memory, which suggests that cross-reactive memory joined in.

Regarding this clonotype: Its target is unknown.

CDR1 and CDR2 (germline): SEHNR, FQNEAQ (reference sequence). The CDR3 runs to 15 residues. The V end lost 1 base, the J end lost 0 bases, and 7 bases lay between the germline ends. TCRdb analysed the 5' RACE reads with MiXCR anew, one entry per CDR3 protein. The sample lists 80,000 to 130,000 distinct CDR3 sequences; 11% were seen once. This receptor was identified in a man aged 18-30 years who had mild COVID-19 (a few samples of this study predate the infection). Cell type and time point are not known. The chain links TRBV7-9 to TRBJ2-1; D is unresolved. Sequences were obtained from PBMCs or a T cell subset sorted from them (not recorded which). DNA for the CDR3: TGTGCCAGCAGCTTAGACAGTAGCTCCTACAATGAGCAGTTCTTC. Encoded protein: CASSLDSSSYNEQFF. The full variable domain, rest sourced from reference TRBV7-9 and TRBJ2-1, is DTGVSQNPRHKITKRGQNVTFRCDPISEHNRLYWYRQTLGQGPEFLTYFQNEAQLEKSRLLSDRFSAERPKGSFSTLEIQRTEQGDSAMYLCASSLDSSSYNEQFFGPGTRLTVL.